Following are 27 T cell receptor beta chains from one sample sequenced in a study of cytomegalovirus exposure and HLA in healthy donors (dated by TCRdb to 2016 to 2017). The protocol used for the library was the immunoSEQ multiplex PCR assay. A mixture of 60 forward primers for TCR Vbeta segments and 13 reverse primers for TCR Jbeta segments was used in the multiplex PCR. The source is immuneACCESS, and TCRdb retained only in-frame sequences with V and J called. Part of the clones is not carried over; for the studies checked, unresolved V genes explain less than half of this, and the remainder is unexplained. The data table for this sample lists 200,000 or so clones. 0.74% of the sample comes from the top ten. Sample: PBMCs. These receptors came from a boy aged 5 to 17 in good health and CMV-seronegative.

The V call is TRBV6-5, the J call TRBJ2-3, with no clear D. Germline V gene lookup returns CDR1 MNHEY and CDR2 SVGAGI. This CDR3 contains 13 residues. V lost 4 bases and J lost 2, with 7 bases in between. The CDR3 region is CASSLEPTDTQYF. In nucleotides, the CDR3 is TGTGCCAGCAGTTTGGAGCCCACAGATACGCAGTATTTT.

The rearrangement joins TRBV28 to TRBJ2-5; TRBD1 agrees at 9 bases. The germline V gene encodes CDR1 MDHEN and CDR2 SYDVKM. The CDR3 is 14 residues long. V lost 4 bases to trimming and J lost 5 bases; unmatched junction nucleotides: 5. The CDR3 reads CASSYRDRGETQYF. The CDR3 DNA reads TGTGCCAGCAGTTACAGAGACAGGGGGGAGACCCAGTACTTC.

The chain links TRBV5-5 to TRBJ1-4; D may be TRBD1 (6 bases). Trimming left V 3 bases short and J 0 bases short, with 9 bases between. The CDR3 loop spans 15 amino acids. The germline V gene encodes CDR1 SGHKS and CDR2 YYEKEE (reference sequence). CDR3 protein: CASSSGHATNEKLFF. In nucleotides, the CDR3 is TGTGCCAGCAGCTCGGGACACGCAACTAATGAAAAACTGTTTTTT.

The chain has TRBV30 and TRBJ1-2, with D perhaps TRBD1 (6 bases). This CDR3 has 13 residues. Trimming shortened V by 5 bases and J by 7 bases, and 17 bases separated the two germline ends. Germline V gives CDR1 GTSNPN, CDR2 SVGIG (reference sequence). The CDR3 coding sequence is TGTGCCTGGCATCTTGGGGGGGCGGGTGGCTACACCTTC. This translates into CAWHLGGAGGYTF.

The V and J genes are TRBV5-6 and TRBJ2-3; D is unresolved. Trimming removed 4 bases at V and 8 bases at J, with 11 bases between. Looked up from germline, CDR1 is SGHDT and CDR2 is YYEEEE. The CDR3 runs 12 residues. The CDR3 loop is CASSDIVRTQYF. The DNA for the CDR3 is TGTGCCAGCAGCGACATCGTTCGTACGCAGTATTTT.

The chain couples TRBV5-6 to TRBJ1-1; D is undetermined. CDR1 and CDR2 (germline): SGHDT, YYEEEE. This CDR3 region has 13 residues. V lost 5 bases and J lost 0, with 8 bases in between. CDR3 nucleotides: TGTGCCAGCAGGGTGAGTTTGAACACTGAAGCTTTCTTT. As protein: CASRVSLNTEAFF.

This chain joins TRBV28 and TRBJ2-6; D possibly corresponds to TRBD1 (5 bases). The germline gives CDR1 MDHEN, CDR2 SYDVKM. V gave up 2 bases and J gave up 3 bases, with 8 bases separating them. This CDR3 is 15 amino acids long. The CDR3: CASSLMGLGANVLTF. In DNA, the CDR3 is TGTGCCAGCAGTTTAATGGGGCTTGGGGCCAACGTCCTGACTTTC.

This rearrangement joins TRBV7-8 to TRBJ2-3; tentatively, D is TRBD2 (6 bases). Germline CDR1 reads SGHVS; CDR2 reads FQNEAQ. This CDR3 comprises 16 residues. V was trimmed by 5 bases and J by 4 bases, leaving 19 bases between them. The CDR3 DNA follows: TGTGCCAGCAGCCCGTTAGCGGTGGGATCCGCAGATACGCAGTATTTT. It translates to CASSPLAVGSADTQYF.

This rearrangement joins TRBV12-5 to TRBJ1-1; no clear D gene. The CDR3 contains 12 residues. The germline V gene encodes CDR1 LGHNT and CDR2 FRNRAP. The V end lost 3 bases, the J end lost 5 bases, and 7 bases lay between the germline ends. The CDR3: CASGLEGTEAFF. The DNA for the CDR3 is TGTGCTAGTGGTTTAGAGGGAACTGAAGCTTTCTTT.

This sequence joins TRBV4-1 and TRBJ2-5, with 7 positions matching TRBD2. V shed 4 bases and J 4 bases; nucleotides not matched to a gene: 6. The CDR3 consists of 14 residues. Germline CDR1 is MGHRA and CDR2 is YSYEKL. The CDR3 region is CASSRGEGIETQYF. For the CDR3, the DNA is TGCGCCAGCAGCCGGGGGGAGGGAATAGAGACCCAGTACTTC.

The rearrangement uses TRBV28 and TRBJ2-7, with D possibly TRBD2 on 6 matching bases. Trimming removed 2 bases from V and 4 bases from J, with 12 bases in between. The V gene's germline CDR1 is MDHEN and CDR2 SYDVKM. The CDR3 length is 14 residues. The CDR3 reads CASSLRLVGYEQYF. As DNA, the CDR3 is TGTGCCAGCAGTTTAAGACTAGTCGGGTACGAGCAGTACTTC.

The CDR3 loop reads CASSLVPSDMEGNTIYF. CDR3 coding DNA: TGCGCCAGCAGCTTGGTTCCCTCGGACATGGAAGGAAACACCATATATTTT. This chain connects TRBV5-1 to TRBJ1-3, with D tentatively TRBD1 (5 bases). The germline gives CDR1 SGHRS, CDR2 YFSETQ. V was cut by 0 bases and J by 4 bases, with 17 bases left in between. The CDR3 covers 17 residues.

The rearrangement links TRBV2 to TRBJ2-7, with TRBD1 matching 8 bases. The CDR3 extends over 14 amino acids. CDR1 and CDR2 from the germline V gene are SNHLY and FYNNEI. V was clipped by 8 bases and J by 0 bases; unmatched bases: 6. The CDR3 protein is CASQNRGSSYEQYF. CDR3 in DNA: TGTGCCAGCCAGAACAGGGGGAGCTCCTACGAGCAGTACTTC.

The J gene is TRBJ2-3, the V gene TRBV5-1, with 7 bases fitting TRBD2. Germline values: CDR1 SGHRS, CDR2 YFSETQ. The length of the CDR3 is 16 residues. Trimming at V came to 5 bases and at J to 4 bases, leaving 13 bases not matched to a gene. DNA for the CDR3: TGCGCCAGCAGTTTTACCAGGCCGGGGGGTTCAGATACGCAGTATTTT. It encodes CASSFTRPGGSDTQYF.

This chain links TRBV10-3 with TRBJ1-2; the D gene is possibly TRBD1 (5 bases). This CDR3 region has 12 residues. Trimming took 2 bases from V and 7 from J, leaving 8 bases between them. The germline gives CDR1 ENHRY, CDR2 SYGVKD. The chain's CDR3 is CAISEGTSGYTF. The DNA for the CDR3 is TGTGCCATCAGTGAGGGGACTTCTGGCTACACCTTC.

The CDR3 is CASSIVGGELFF. The CDR3 nucleotides are TGTGCCAGTAGTATTGTCGGCGGGGAGCTGTTTTTT. The genes are TRBV19 and TRBJ2-2, with D hard to call. Germline CDR1 and CDR2: LNHDA and SQIVND (reference sequence). V was pared by 3 bases and J by 7 bases, with 6 bases between. CDR3 size: 12 residues.

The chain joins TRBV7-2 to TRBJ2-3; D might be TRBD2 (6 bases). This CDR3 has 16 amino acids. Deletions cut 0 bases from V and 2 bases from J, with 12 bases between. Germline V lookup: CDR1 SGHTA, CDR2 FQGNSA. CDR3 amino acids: CASSLALALTTDTQYF. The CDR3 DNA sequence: TGTGCCAGCAGCTTAGCCCTAGCGCTTACCACAGATACGCAGTATTTT. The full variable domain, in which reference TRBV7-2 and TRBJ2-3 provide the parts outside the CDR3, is GAGVSQSPSNKVTEKGKDVELRCDPISGHTALYWYRQSLGQGLEFLIYFQGNSAPDKSGLPSDRFSAERTGGSVSTLTIQRTQQEDSAVYLCASSLALALTTDTQYFGPGTRLTVL.

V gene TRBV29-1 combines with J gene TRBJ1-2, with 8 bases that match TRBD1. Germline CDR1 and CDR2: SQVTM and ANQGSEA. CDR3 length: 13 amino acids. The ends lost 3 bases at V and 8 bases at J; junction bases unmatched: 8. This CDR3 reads CSVDGTGGGGYTF. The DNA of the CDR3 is TGCAGCGTTGATGGAACAGGGGGGGGAGGCTACACCTTC.

CDR3 in amino acids: CASSRPGITEAFF. The DNA for the CDR3 is TGTGCCAGCAGCCGGCCAGGGATCACTGAAGCTTTCTTT. V and J are TRBV7-2 and TRBJ1-1; D is possibly TRBD1 (5 bases). CDR1 and CDR2 (germline): SGHTA, FQGNSA. Trimming shortened V by 5 bases and J by 4 bases, and 11 bases separated the two germline ends. This CDR3 spans 13 amino acids. Together with reference TRBV7-2 and TRBJ1-1, the CDR3 gives the full variable domain: GAGVSQSPSNKVTEKGKDVELRCDPISGHTALYWYRQSLGQGLEFLIYFQGNSAPDKSGLPSDRFSAERTGGSVSTLTIQRTQQEDSAVYLCASSRPGITEAFFGQGTRLTVV.

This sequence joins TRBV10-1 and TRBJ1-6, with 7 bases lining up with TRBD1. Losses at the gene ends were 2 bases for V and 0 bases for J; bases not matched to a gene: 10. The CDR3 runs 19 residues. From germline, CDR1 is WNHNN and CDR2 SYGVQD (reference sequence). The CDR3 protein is CASSEAGPGGSSYNSPLHF. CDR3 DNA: TGCGCCAGCAGTGAGGCAGGGCCAGGGGGGAGCTCCTATAATTCACCCCTCCACTTT.

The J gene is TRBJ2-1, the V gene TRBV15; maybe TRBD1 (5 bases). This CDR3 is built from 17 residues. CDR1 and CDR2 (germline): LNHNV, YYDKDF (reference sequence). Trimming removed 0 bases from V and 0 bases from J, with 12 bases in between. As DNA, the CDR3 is TGTGCCACCAGCAGAGAGCCTGGGGCCAGCTCCTACAATGAGCAGTTCTTC. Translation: CATSREPGASSYNEQFF. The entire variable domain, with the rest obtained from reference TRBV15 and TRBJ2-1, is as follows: DAMVIQNPRYQVTQFGKPVTLSCSQTLNHNVMYWYQQKSSQAPKLLFHYYDKDFNNEADTPDNFQSRRPNTSFCFLDIRSPGLGDTAMYLCATSREPGASSYNEQFFGPGTRLTVL.

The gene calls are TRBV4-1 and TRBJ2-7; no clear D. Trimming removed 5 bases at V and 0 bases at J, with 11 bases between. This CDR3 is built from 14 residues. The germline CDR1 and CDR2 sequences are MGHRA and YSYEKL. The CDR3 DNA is TGCGCCAGCAGCAGCCGGGTTAGCTCCTACGAGCAGTACTTC. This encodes CASSSRVSSYEQYF.

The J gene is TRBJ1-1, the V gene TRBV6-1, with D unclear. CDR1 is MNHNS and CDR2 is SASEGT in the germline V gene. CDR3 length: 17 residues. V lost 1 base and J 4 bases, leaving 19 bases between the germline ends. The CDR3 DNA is TGTGCCAGCAGTGAAGGAGGGTTGGGAGCCCTGGGCACTGAAGCTTTCTTT. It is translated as CASSEGGLGALGTEAFF.

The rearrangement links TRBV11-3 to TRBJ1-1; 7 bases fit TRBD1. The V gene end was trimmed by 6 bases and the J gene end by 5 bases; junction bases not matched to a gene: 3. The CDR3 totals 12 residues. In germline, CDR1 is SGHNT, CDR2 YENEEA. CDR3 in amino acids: CASSPRGTEAFF. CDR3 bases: TGTGCCAGCAGTCCCAGGGGGACTGAAGCTTTCTTT.

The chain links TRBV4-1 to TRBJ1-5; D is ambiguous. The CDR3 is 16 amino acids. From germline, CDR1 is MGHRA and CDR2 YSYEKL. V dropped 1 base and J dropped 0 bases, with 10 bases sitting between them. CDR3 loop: CASSQAGASSNQPQHF. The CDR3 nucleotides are TGCGCCAGCAGCCAAGCGGGAGCCTCTAGCAATCAGCCCCAGCATTTT.

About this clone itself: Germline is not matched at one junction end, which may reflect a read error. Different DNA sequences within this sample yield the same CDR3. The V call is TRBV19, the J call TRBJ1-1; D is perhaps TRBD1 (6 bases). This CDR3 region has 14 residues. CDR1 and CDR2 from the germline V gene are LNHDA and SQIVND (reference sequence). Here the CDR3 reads CASSINQGSTEAFF. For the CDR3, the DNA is TGCGCCAGTAGTATCAATCAGGGGTCGACTGAAGCTTTCTTT.

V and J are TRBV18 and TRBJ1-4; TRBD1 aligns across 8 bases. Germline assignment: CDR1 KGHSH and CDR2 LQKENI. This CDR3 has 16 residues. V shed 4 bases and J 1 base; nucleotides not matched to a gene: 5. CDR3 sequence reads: CASSLLGQGTNEKLFF. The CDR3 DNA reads TGTGCCAGCTCACTCCTCGGACAGGGAACTAATGAAAAACTGTTTTTT.